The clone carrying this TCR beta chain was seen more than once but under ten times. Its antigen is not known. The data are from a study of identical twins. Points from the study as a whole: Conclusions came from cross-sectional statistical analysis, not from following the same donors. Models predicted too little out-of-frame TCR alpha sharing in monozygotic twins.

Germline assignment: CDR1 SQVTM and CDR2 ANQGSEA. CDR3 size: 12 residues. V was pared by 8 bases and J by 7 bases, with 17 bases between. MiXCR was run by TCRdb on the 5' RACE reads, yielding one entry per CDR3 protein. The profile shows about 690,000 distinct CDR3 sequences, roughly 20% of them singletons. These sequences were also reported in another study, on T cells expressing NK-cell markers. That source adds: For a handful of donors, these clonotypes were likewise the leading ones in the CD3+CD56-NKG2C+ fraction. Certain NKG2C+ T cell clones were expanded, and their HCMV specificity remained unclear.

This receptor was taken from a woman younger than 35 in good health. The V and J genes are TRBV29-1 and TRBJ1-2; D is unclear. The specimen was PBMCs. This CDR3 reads CSSWWRVGGYTF. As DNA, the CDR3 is TGCAGCTCGTGGTGGAGGGTAGGTGGCTACACCTTC.